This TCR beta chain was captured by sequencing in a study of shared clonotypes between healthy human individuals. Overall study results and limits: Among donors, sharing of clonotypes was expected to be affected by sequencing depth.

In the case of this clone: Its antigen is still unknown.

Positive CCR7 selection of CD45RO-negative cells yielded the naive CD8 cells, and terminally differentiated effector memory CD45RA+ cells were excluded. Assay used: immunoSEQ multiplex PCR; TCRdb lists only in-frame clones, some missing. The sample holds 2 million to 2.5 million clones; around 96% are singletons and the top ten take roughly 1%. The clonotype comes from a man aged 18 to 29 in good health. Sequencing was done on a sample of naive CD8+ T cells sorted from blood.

CDR3 coding DNA: TGCGCCAGCAGCCGAGAGGGTAGGGAGCAGTTCTTC. It translates to CASSREGREQFF. V usage is TRBV4-1 and J usage is TRBJ2-1; a possible D gene is TRBD2 (5 bases). Germline V gene data show CDR1 as MGHRA and CDR2 as YSYEKL. Trimming took 4 bases from V and 10 from J, leaving 11 bases between them. CDR3 size: 12 residues.